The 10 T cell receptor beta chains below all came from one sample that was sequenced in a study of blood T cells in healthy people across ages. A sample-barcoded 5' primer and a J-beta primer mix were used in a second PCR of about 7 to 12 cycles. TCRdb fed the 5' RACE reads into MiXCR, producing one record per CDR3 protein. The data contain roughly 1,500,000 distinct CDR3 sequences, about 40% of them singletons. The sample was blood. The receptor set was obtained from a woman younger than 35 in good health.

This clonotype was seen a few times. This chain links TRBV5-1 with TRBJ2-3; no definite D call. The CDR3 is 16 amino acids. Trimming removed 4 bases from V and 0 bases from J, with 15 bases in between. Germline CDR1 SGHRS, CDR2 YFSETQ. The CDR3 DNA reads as TGCGCCAGCAGCACGAATGGCCAAACGAGCACAGATACGCAGTATTTT. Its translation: CASSTNGQTSTDTQYF. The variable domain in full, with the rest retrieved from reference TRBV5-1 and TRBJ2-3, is KAGVTQTPRYLIKTRGQQVTLSCSPISGHRSVSWYQQTPGQGLQFLFEYFSETQRNKGNFPGRFSGRQFSNSRSEMNVSTLELGDSALYLCASSTNGQTSTDTQYFGPGTRLTVL.

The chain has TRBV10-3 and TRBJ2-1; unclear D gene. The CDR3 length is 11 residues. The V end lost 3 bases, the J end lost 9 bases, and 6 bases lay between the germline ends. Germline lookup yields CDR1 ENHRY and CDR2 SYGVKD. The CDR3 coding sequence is TGTGCCATCAGTGACGTCGGTGAGCAGTTCTTC. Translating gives CAISDVGEQFF.

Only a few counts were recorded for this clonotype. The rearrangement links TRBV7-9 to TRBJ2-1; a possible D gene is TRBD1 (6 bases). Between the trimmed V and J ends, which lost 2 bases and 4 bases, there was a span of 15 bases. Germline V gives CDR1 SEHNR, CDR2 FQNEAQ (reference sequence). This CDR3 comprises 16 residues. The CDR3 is CASSLHATGMYNEQFF. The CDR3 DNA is TGTGCCAGCAGCTTACATGCTACAGGGATGTACAATGAGCAGTTCTTC.

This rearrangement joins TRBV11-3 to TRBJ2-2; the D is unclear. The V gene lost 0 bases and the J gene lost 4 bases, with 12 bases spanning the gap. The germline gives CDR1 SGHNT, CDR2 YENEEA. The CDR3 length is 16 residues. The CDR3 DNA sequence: TGTGCCAGCAGCTTAGACCTTAGCCGAGGCACCGGGGAGCTGTTTTTT. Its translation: CASSLDLSRGTGELFF.

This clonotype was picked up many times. CDR3 sequence: CASSQDGTGGGETQYF. In nucleotides, the CDR3 is TGCGCCAGCAGCCAAGATGGGACAGGGGGCGGAGAGACCCAGTACTTC. The genes are TRBV4-1 and TRBJ2-5; 12 bases agree with TRBD1. The germline V gene encodes CDR1 MGHRA and CDR2 YSYEKL. J gave up 4 bases and V 0 bases, and 3 bases lay outside the gene matches. The CDR3 loop spans 16 amino acids.

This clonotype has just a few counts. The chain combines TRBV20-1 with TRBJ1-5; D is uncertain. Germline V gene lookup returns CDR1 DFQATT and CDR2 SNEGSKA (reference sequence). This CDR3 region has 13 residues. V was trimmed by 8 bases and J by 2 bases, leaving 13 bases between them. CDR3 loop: CSLEGSGNQPQHF. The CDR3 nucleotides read TGCAGTCTTGAAGGCTCTGGCAATCAGCCCCAGCATTTT.

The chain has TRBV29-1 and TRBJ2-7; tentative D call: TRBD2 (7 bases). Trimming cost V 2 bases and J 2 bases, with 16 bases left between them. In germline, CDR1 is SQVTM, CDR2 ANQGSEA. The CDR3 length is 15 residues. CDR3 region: CSVEPVGGGTYEQYF. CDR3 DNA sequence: TGCAGCGTTGAACCCGTAGGGGGGGGAACCTACGAGCAGTACTTC.

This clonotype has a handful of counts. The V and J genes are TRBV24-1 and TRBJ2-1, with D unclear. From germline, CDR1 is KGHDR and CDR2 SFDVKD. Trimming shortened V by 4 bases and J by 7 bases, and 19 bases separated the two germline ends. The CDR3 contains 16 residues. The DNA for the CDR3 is TGTGCCACCAGTGACCCCGCGCAAGCTAGTCTTAATGAGCAGTTCTTC. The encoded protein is CATSDPAQASLNEQFF.

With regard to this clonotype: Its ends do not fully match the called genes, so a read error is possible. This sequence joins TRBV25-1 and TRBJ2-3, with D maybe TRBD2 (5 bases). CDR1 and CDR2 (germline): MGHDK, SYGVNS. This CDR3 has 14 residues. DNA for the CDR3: TGTGCCAGCACTGAAAGCGGCAAGGTGGGTACGCAGTATTTT. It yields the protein CASTESGKVGTQYF.

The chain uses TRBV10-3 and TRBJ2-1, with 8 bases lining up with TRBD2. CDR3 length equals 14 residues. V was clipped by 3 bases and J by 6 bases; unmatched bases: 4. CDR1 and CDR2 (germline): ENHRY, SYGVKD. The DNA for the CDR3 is TGTGCCATCAGTGATGACGGGAGGGCCAATGAGCAGTTCTTC. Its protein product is CAISDDGRANEQFF.